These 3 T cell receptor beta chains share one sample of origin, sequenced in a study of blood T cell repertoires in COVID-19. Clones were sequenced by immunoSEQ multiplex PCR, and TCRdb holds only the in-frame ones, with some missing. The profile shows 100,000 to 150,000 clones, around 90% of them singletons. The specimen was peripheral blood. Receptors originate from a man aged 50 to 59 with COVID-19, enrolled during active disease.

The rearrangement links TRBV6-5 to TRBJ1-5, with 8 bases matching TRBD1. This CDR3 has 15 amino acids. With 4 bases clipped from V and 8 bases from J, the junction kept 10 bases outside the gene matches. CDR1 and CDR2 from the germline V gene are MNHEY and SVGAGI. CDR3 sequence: CASSSQTGGRKPQHF. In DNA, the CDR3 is TGTGCCAGCAGTTCTCAAACAGGGGGAAGGAAGCCCCAGCATTTT.

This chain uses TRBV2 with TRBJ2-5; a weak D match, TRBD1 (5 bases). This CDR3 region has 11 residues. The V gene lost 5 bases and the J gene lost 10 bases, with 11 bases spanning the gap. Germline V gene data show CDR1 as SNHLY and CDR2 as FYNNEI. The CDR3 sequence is CASSLQVGQYF. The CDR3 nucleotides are TGTGCCAGCAGTCTACAGGTGGGCCAGTACTTC.

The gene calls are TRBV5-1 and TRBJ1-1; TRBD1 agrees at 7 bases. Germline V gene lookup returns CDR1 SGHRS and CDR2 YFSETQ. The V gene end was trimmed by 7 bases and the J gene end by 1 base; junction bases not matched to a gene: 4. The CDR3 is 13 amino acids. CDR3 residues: CASHRGPNTEAFF. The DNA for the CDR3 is TGCGCCAGCCACAGGGGACCGAACACTGAAGCTTTCTTT.